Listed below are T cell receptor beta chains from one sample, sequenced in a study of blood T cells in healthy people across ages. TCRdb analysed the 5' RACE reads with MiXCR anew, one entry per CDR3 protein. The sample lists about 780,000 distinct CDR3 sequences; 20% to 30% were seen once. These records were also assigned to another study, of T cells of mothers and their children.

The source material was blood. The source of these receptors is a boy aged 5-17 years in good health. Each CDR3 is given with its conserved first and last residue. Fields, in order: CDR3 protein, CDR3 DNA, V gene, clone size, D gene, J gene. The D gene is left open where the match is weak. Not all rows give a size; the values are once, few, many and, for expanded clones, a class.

CASSSARRGQNQPQHF,TGTGCCAGCAGTTCTGCGAGGCGGGGGCAGAATCAGCCCCAGCATTTT,TRBV28,-,-,TRBJ1-5
CASTVQLRGGAFF,TGTGCCAGCACCGTACAGCTACGCGGAGGAGCTTTCTTT,TRBV28,few,-,TRBJ1-1
CASSHTLAGDYEQYF,TGCGCCAGCAGCCACACTCTAGCGGGGGACTACGAGCAGTACTTC,TRBV4-1,-,TRBD2,TRBJ2-7
CASSGGTEFYEQYF,TGTGCCAGCAGTGGCGGGACCGAATTCTACGAGCAGTACTTC,TRBV2,-,-,TRBJ2-7
CASSPPSAHEQYF,TGTGCCAGTAGTCCCCCTTCGGCCCACGAGCAGTACTTC,TRBV19,-,-,TRBJ2-7
CATSEQGRNSPLHF,TGTGCCACCAGTGAACAGGGGCGGAATTCACCCCTCCACTTT,TRBV24-1,-,TRBD1,TRBJ1-6
CASSQASFDSPLHF,TGTGCCAGCAGCCAAGCGAGTTTCGATTCACCCCTCCACTTT,TRBV3-1,-,-,TRBJ1-6
CASSPPAAPRNEKLFF,TGTGCCAGCAGCCCCCCTGCCGCCCCCAGGAATGAAAAACTGTTTTTT,TRBV7-2,-,-,TRBJ1-4
CASSKGLVNSGANVLTF,TGCGCCAGCAGTAAGGGACTAGTCAACTCTGGGGCCAACGTCCTGACTTTC,TRBV10-2,many,TRBD2,TRBJ2-6
CATRGTQQETQYF,TGCGCCACCCGTGGGACGCAGCAAGAGACCCAGTACTTC,TRBV5-1,-,-,TRBJ2-5
CASSEDRKRYGYTF,TGTGCCAGCAGTGAGGACAGGAAACGCTATGGCTACACCTTC,TRBV12-3/TRBV12-4,few,TRBD1,TRBJ1-2
CASSFVDSPYEQYF,TGTGCCAGCAGTTTTGTGGACAGTCCCTACGAGCAGTACTTC,TRBV12-3/TRBV12-4,-,-,TRBJ2-7
CASKFTGPTNEKLFF,TGTGCCAGCAAATTTACGGGACCAACTAATGAAAAACTGTTTTTT,TRBV18,-,-,TRBJ1-4
CSARGRHRGRMNTEAFF,TGCAGTGCTAGAGGCCGCCATCGGGGCAGAATGAACACTGAAGCTTTCTTT,TRBV20-1,-,-,TRBJ1-1
CASSQGILGLSQYF,TGCGCCAGCAGCCAAGGCATTCTCGGCCTCAGCCAGTACTTC,TRBV4-1,-,-,TRBJ2-4
CSARDPQEYGELFF,TGCAGTGCTAGAGATCCACAGGAGTACGGGGAGCTGTTTTTT,TRBV20-1,few,-,TRBJ2-2
CASRTGQSEHYGYTF,TGTGCCAGCAGAACGGGACAGTCGGAGCACTATGGCTACACCTTC,TRBV28,-,TRBD1,TRBJ1-2
CRATLAGGPRYPDTQYF,TGCAGAGCGACACTAGCGGGAGGGCCGAGGTATCCAGATACGCAGTATTTT,TRBV20-1,-,TRBD2,TRBJ2-3
CASSQQETYEQYF,TGTGCCAGCAGCCAGCAGGAAACCTACGAGCAGTACTTC,TRBV3-1,-,-,TRBJ2-7
CASSGQEDQNIQYF,TGTGCCAGCAGCGGACAGGAGGACCAAAACATTCAGTACTTC,TRBV7-3,few,TRBD1,TRBJ2-4
CASSPIGLGYTF,TGTGCCAGCAGTCCGATAGGACTAGGCTACACCTTC,TRBV27,-,-,TRBJ1-2
CAFDRDQETQYF,TGTGCCTTCGACCGGGACCAAGAGACCCAGTACTTC,TRBV7-9,once,-,TRBJ2-5
CSARDQLAGTYEQYF,TGCAGTGCTAGAGATCAACTAGCGGGTACCTACGAGCAGTACTTC,TRBV20-1,-,TRBD2,TRBJ2-7
CASSPSGGPGGTEAFF,TGTGCCAGCAGCCCCTCGGGTGGGCCGGGCGGAACTGAAGCTTTCTTT,TRBV9,-,-,TRBJ1-1
CAIRRQDTQYF,TGTGCCATCAGGAGACAGGATACGCAGTATTTT,TRBV10-3,-,-,TRBJ2-3
CASSQGTGASTDTQYF,TGCGCCAGCAGCCAGGGAACGGGTGCTAGCACAGATACGCAGTATTTT,TRBV4-3,-,-,TRBJ2-3
CASSQGLILAGAADTQYF,TGCGCCAGCAGCCAAGGATTAATACTAGCGGGGGCGGCAGATACGCAGTATTTT,TRBV4-1,-,TRBD2,TRBJ2-3
CASSRTGGASQPQHF,TGTGCCAGCAGCCGTACAGGGGGCGCGAGTCAGCCCCAGCATTTT,TRBV3-1,few,TRBD1,TRBJ1-5
CSASSGPEGAFF,TGCAGTGCTAGCTCGGGACCTGAAGGAGCTTTCTTT,TRBV20-1,-,-,TRBJ1-1
CSARDLGDRTYEQYF,TGCAGTGCTAGAGATCTAGGGGACAGAACCTACGAGCAGTACTTC,TRBV20-1,-,TRBD1,TRBJ2-7
CASSQTVYNEQFF,TGTGCCAGCTCACAGACTGTATACAATGAGCAGTTCTTC,TRBV18,-,-,TRBJ2-1
CSVDEVGTEAFF,TGCAGCGTAGACGAGGTAGGCACTGAAGCTTTCTTT,TRBV29-1,few,-,TRBJ1-1
CASSPTVTGAGLQETQYF,TGCGCCAGCAGCCCGACCGTCACAGGAGCGGGCCTACAAGAGACCCAGTACTTC,TRBV5-1,few,-,TRBJ2-5
CASRATGFGTEAFF,TGTGCCAGCAGAGCAACAGGGTTTGGAACTGAAGCTTTCTTT,TRBV27,few,-,TRBJ1-1
CSASDQTGFNQPQHF,TGCAGTGCTAGCGACCAAACAGGGTTCAATCAGCCCCAGCATTTT,TRBV20-1,once,-,TRBJ1-5
CASSQSSGIYEQYF,TGCGCCAGCAGCCAATCTAGCGGGATATACGAGCAGTACTTC,TRBV4-1,-,TRBD2,TRBJ2-7
CASSSESDTQYF,TGTGCCAGCAGCTCTGAATCAGATACGCAGTATTTT,TRBV6-5,-,-,TRBJ2-3
CAISRPDGSWEFTDTQYF,TGTGCCATCAGTCGTCCGGACGGATCATGGGAATTCACAGATACGCAGTATTTT,TRBV10-3,-,-,TRBJ2-3
CASRSGSGGDQPQHF,TGTGCCAGCAGGTCCGGCTCCGGGGGCGATCAGCCCCAGCATTTT,TRBV28,-,-,TRBJ1-5